Below, 13 T cell receptor beta chains from the same sample are listed, as sequenced in a study of blood T cell repertoires in COVID-19. Here immunoSEQ multiplex PCR was the method, and the copy in TCRdb shows in-frame clones only, minus some. This sample yields approximately 280,000 clones, of which roughly 85% are seen a single time; roughly 4.7% belongs to the top ten. The sequenced sample was PBMCs or T cells enriched from blood (not recorded which). The receptors shown here come from a man in his forties who had been exposed to COVID-19.

This clone appeared a few times. The chain carries TRBV6-5 and TRBJ2-7, with 7 bases matching TRBD2. CDR1 and CDR2 from the germline V gene are MNHEY and SVGAGI. This CDR3 spans 15 amino acids. V lost 5 bases and J lost 6; bases outside the gene matches: 13. The CDR3 loop reads CASSPRPLARGEQYF. CDR3 bases: TGTGCCAGCAGTCCACGGCCACTAGCGAGAGGCGAGCAGTACTTC.

The chain recombines TRBV30 with TRBJ2-2; 8 nucleotides agree with TRBD1. The germline gives CDR1 GTSNPN, CDR2 SVGIG (reference sequence). The CDR3 runs 13 residues. J gave up 2 bases and V 8 bases, and 4 bases lay outside the gene matches. Written as DNA, the CDR3 is TGTGCCCGAGACAGGGGAAACACCGGGGAGCTGTTTTTT. Amino acid sequence: CARDRGNTGELFF. The whole variable domain, filled in from reference TRBV30 and TRBJ2-2, reads SQTIHQWPATLVQPVGSPLSLECTVEGTSNPNLYWYRQAAGRGLQLLFYSVGIGQISSEVPQNLSASRPQDRQFILSSKKLLLSDSGFYLCARDRGNTGELFFGEGSRLTVL.

The rearrangement links TRBV7-9 to TRBJ1-1; D not certain. Trimming left V 3 bases short and J 11 bases short, with 19 bases between. The CDR3 is 14 amino acids. Germline CDR1 reads SEHNR; CDR2 reads FQNEAQ (reference sequence). CDR3 in amino acids: CASSLGVPAPRAFF. CDR3 coding DNA: TGTGCCAGCAGCTTGGGAGTTCCGGCTCCGAGGGCTTTCTTT.

V and J are TRBV7-2 and TRBJ2-2, with D possibly being TRBD2 (5 bases). Germline loops: CDR1 SGHTA, CDR2 FQGNSA. Trimming left V 1 base short and J 0 bases short, with 9 bases between. The CDR3 length is 16 residues. The CDR3 sequence is CASSLDTRANTGELFF. The CDR3 DNA reads TGTGCCAGCAGCTTAGATACTAGGGCGAACACCGGGGAGCTGTTTTTT.

The gene calls are TRBV6-5 and TRBJ1-1; a weak D match, TRBD1 (5 bases). CDR1 and CDR2 (germline): MNHEY, SVGAGI. The CDR3 consists of 14 residues. V was cut by 0 bases and J by 6 bases, with 11 bases left in between. CDR3 nucleotide sequence: TGTGCCAGCAGTTACTCCACTCAGGGCTCTGAAGCTTTCTTT. It specifies CASSYSTQGSEAFF.

The CDR3 sequence: CASALGANRDFTDTQYF. DNA of the CDR3: TGTGCCAGCGCGTTAGGGGCTAACCGCGATTTCACAGATACGCAGTATTTT. The chain links TRBV7-6 to TRBJ2-3; D may be TRBD1 (5 bases). V was trimmed by 8 bases and J by 2 bases, leaving 23 bases between them. Germline lookup yields CDR1 SGHVS and CDR2 FNYEAQ. There are 17 residues in the CDR3. Full variable domain (missing parts from reference TRBV7-6 and TRBJ2-3): GAGVSQSPRYKVTKRGQDVALRCDPISGHVSLYWYRQALGQGPEFLTYFNYEAQQDKSGLPNDRFSAERPEGSISTLTIQRTEQRDSAMYRCASALGANRDFTDTQYFGPGTRLTVL.

CDR3 sequence: CASSRNRGGTDTQYF. DNA of the CDR3: TGTGCCAGCAGCCGTAACCGGGGAGGAACAGATACGCAGTATTTT. V and J are TRBV7-3 and TRBJ2-3; the D gene is possibly TRBD2 (6 bases). The CDR3 is 15 amino acids. Trimming left V 5 bases short and J 3 bases short, with 15 bases between. Germline V gene lookup returns CDR1 SGHTA and CDR2 FQGTGA.

V is TRBV7-8 and J is TRBJ2-1, with 10 bases fitting TRBD2. The ends lost 5 bases at V and 7 bases at J; junction bases unmatched: 11. Germline CDR1 reads SGHVS; CDR2 reads FQNEAQ. There are 16 residues in the CDR3. The CDR3 loop is CASSPSGSWGGNEQFF. The CDR3 DNA follows: TGTGCCAGCAGCCCTAGCGGGAGTTGGGGTGGAAATGAGCAGTTCTTC.

This sequence joins TRBV10-2 and TRBJ2-1; D may be TRBD1 (7 bases). Germline V gives CDR1 WSHSY, CDR2 SAAADI. The CDR3 extends over 13 amino acids. Trimming shortened V by 3 bases and J by 7 bases, and 10 bases separated the two germline ends. This chain's CDR3 is CASSEQGRNEQFF. In DNA form, the CDR3 reads TGCGCCAGCAGTGAACAGGGGAGGAATGAGCAGTTCTTC.

The table lists this clone with a count of one. The V call is TRBV18, the J call TRBJ2-5; D remains ambiguous. Germline V lookup: CDR1 KGHSH, CDR2 LQKENI. The V end lost 3 bases, the J end lost 3 bases, and 5 bases lay between the germline ends. The CDR3 covers 12 residues. The CDR3 DNA reads TGTGCCAGCTCACCCGTAGAAGAGACCCAGTACTTC. Translating it yields CASSPVEETQYF.

This sequence joins TRBV9 and TRBJ2-1; a possible D gene is TRBD1 (6 bases). Trimming took off 4 bases at V and 3 bases at J, with 20 bases between the two ends. The CDR3 extends over 17 amino acids. Germline CDR1 is SGDLS and CDR2 is YYNGEE. This CDR3 reads CASSLRPTGQGYNEQFF. The CDR3 DNA reads TGTGCCAGCAGCCTAAGGCCAACGGGACAAGGCTACAATGAGCAGTTCTTC.

The chain links TRBV4-1 to TRBJ2-7, with no clear D. CDR3 length: 15 amino acids. The germline CDR1 and CDR2 sequences are MGHRA and YSYEKL. Between the trimmed V and J ends, which lost 1 base and 3 bases, there was a span of 13 bases. CDR3 in DNA: TGCGCCAGCAGCCAAGGTCCAGGCTGGAACTACGAGCAGTACTTC. Its translation: CASSQGPGWNYEQYF.

The chain combines TRBV29-1 with TRBJ1-1, with D possibly TRBD1 on 6 matching bases. In germline, CDR1 is SQVTM, CDR2 ANQGSEA. V was pared by 4 bases and J by 3 bases, with 6 bases between. The CDR3 is made up of 11 amino acids. Written as DNA, the CDR3 is TGCAGCGTTGCAGGGGACACTGAAGCTTTCTTT. It codes for CSVAGDTEAFF.